This T cell receptor (beta chain) was recovered during a study of T cell repertoires in cytomegalovirus infection (dated by TCRdb to between 2018 and 2021). About the full investigation: Peptide stimulations targeted recently identified HLA-C-restricted CMV epitopes, whose presentation resists viral immunomodulation, together with well-studied HLA-B-restricted epitopes. Donor HLA type was relevant to the analysis, because carriage of CMV infection together with the matching HLA type was indicated by public TCR beta signatures. The full study reports these points: Carriers of CMV infection plus the relevant HLA type were discriminated by the cumulative frequency of public TCR beta family members in the study cohort and in an independent roughly 370-donor cohort. The ex vivo response was dominated by HLA-C-restricted CMV-specific TCR beta clonotypes, and the single most frequent clonotype in two of eight donors was supplied by these HLA-C-restricted clonotypes.

TCRdb records Illumina HiSeq 1500 as the sequencer. TCRdb cleaned the public reads at Q25 with fastp, built clones with MiXCR and kept in-frame beta chains. All rows with the same CDR3 protein become a single entry with the most common DNA and genes. Within this sample are 900,000 to 950,000 distinct CDR3 sequences, with 31% of them counted one time only. 11% to 15% of the sample rests with the top ten. The sample's treatment or condition label, decoded: in vitro stimulation with specific CMV peptide epitopes to enrich CMV-specific T cells. V and J lose 3 bases and 2 bases, and a span of 9 bases separates them. The germline V gene provides CDR1 SGHAT and CDR2 FQNNGV. Including the terminal cysteine and phenylalanine, the CDR3 comprises 14 residues. Kept here is only the CDR3 DNA, which spans 42 bases and is read in frame from base 1. As for this clonotype: What antigen it recognizes has not been identified. Qualities for individual bases were not recorded, and no much larger clone is one base off.

Rearrangement joined TRBV11-2 to TRBJ2-3; the D gene identity is not certain. The input for sequencing was cultured CD8+ T cells from PBMCs, taken from culture after CMV antigen stimulation. This TCR was sampled from a human donor in good health (CMV status not recorded). Some clones in this sample may be carry-over from other donors' samples. This receptor carries the CDR3 CASSFPALTDTQYF. The DNA reads as follows: TGTGCCAGCAGCTTTCCAGCCCTCACAGATACGCAGTATTTT. The entire variable domain, with the stretches around the CDR3 drawn from the reference TRBV11-2 and TRBJ2-3 proteins, is EAGVAQSPRYKIIEKRQSVAFWCNPISGHATLYWYQQILGQGPKLLIQFQNNGVVDDSQLPKDRFSAERLKGVDSTLKIQPAKLEDSAVYLCASSFPALTDTQYFGPGTRLTVL.